The 23 T cell receptor beta chains below come from one sample, sequenced in a study of T-cell memory formation after mild COVID-19. TCRdb reprocessed the 5' RACE reads via MiXCR and lists one record per CDR3 protein. The sample has around 500,000 distinct CDR3 sequences, about 18% seen once; the top ten hold 10% to 15%. Sequenced input: PBMCs or a T cell subset sorted from them (not recorded which). Receptors originate from an adult woman who had mild COVID-19 (a few samples of this study predate the infection). Cell type and time point are not known.

This clonotype was found a few times. The V call is TRBV20-1, the J call TRBJ2-7, with 10 bases that match TRBD2. The V segment lost 4 bases and the J segment 3 bases; nucleotides outside the gene matches: 3. The CDR3 contains 13 residues. Germline V lookup: CDR1 DFQATT, CDR2 SNEGSKA (reference sequence). The CDR3: CSAIGLADYEQYF. The CDR3, as DNA: TGCAGTGCTATAGGACTAGCGGACTACGAGCAGTACTTC.

In this sample, this clonotype turned up a few times. V gene TRBV12-3 or TRBV12-4 combines with J gene TRBJ1-2; D perhaps matches TRBD1 (6 bases). This CDR3 contains 16 residues. Deletions cut 5 bases from V and 4 bases from J, with 20 bases between. The CDR3 DNA is TGTGCCAGCAGTCCCCGGAACAGGGTCCAAGTCTATGGCTACACCTTC. Residues: CASSPRNRVQVYGYTF.

There are a few counts of this clonotype. The rearrangement links TRBV27 to TRBJ2-7; D could derive from TRBD1 or TRBD2 (5 bases each). V lost 4 bases to trimming and J lost 4 bases, with 11 bases between them. The CDR3 is 13 amino acids. Germline CDR1 and CDR2: MNHEY and SMNVEV (reference sequence). CDR3 DNA: TGTGCCAGCAGTTCCCCGGGGCCATACGAGCAGTACTTC. This translates into CASSSPGPYEQYF.

This chain connects TRBV11-2 to TRBJ2-1; D remains unclear. Germline assignment: CDR1 SGHAT and CDR2 FQNNGV. Trimming left V 5 bases short and J 8 bases short, with 19 bases between. This CDR3 has 15 amino acids. CDR3 bases: TGTGCCAGCAGCCAACGCCCCGAGTGGATCGATGAGCAGTTCTTC. Amino acid sequence: CASSQRPEWIDEQFF.

The chain joins TRBV29-1 to TRBJ2-7, with D unclear. This CDR3 has 13 residues. Germline CDR1 and CDR2: SQVTM and ANQGSEA. Between the trimmed V and J ends, which lost 4 bases and 3 bases, there was a span of 13 bases. Here the CDR3 reads CSVGVGRYYEQYF. CDR3 DNA sequence: TGCAGCGTTGGGGTCGGCCGATACTACGAGCAGTACTTC.

This clonotype came up many times. The chain is built from TRBV29-1 and TRBJ2-7; 14 positions match TRBD2. Trimming cost V 4 bases and J 5 bases; bases outside gene matches: 7. Germline loops: CDR1 SQVTM, CDR2 ANQGSEA. This CDR3 has 15 amino acids. CDR3 coding DNA: TGCAGCGTTGGAGGGACTAGCGGGAGACAGCACGAGCAGTACTTC. Its protein product is CSVGGTSGRQHEQYF.

The V and J genes are TRBV7-2 and TRBJ2-3; D may be TRBD2 (6 bases). The CDR3 is made up of 14 amino acids. V was clipped by 1 base and J by 2 bases, with 7 bases between them. Germline V gene lookup returns CDR1 SGHTA and CDR2 FQGNSA. The CDR3 coding sequence is TGTGCCAGCAGCTTAGTGGACTACACAGATACGCAGTATTTT. The encoded protein is CASSLVDYTDTQYF.

This clonotype has only a few counts. The chain couples TRBV6-2 or TRBV6-3 to TRBJ2-4, with unresolved D. From germline, CDR1 is MNHEY and CDR2 SVGEGT. The V gene lost 7 bases and the J gene lost 9 bases, with 10 bases spanning the gap. This CDR3 has 11 residues. CDR3 DNA sequence: TGTGCCAGCACGGCTGGAATCATTCAGTACTTC. It encodes CASTAGIIQYF.

This clonotype was found a few times. V usage is TRBV20-1 and J usage is TRBJ2-1; 8 bases are a match to TRBD1. The CDR3 is 16 residues long. The germline V gene encodes CDR1 DFQATT and CDR2 SNEGSKA (reference sequence). The V segment lost 0 bases and the J segment 8 bases; nucleotides outside the gene matches: 12. The CDR3 DNA is TGCAGTGCTAGAGATCTTCGGACAGGGAATTTCGATGAGCAGTTCTTC. This sequence encodes CSARDLRTGNFDEQFF.

This clonotype appeared a few times. The chain carries TRBV6-1 and TRBJ2-2; 9 bases match TRBD1. This CDR3 contains 15 residues. In germline, CDR1 is MNHNS, CDR2 SASEGT. Trimming took 8 bases from V and 7 from J; bases not matched to a gene: 11. CDR3 region: CASPPGTGIIGELFF. For the CDR3, the DNA is TGTGCCAGCCCCCCCGGGACAGGGATCATCGGGGAGCTGTTTTTT.

In its sample, this clonotype was seen many times. The chain has TRBV7-2 and TRBJ2-5; D is unresolved. Per the germline V gene, CDR1 is SGHTA and CDR2 is FQGNSA. The CDR3 runs 16 residues. Trimming shortened V by 5 bases and J by 5 bases, and 21 bases separated the two germline ends. CDR3 in DNA: TGTGCCAGCAGCCCGTCGGGCAGCTCAGCCTGGGAGACCCAGTACTTC. Amino acids: CASSPSGSSAWETQYF.

In regard to this clonotype: The junction departs from germline at one end; a sequencing error may be responsible. The chain combines TRBV11-3 with TRBJ2-3; TRBD1 matches at 7 bases. From germline, CDR1 is SGHNT and CDR2 YENEEA. This CDR3 has 16 residues. The CDR3 loop reads CDSSPRDRGLTDTQYF. CDR3 coding DNA: TGTGACAGCAGCCCACGGGACAGAGGCCTCACAGATACGCAGTATTTT.

The chain employs TRBV5-1 and TRBJ2-6; D gene ambiguous. The V gene's germline CDR1 is SGHRS and CDR2 YFSETQ. CDR3 length: 16 amino acids. Deletions cut 5 bases from V and 0 bases from J, with 12 bases between. For the CDR3, the DNA is TGCGCCAGCAGTCTGTTCGGAAGCTCTGGGGCCAACGTCCTGACTTTC. The encoded protein is CASSLFGSSGANVLTF.

A remark on this clonotype: One end of the junction varies from germline; a read error may be responsible. The chain couples TRBV6-1 to TRBJ1-6; D is unclear. Germline CDR1 reads MNHNS; CDR2 reads SASEGT. CDR3 length: 13 residues. CDR3 sequence: CASLATYNSPLHF. CDR3 DNA: TGTGCCAGCCTGGCTACCTACAATTCACCCCTCCACTTT.

Only a few counts were recorded for this clonotype. This sequence joins TRBV5-5 and TRBJ2-1; perhaps TRBD2 as D (6 bases). V lost 4 bases and J 8 bases, leaving 16 bases between the germline ends. The CDR3 sequence is 14 residues long. CDR1 is SGHKS and CDR2 is YYEKEE in the germline V gene (reference sequence). CDR3 in DNA: TGTGCCAGCAGCCCCTGGGGGACTCCGGATGAGCAGTTCTTC. The encoded protein is CASSPWGTPDEQFF.

In this sample, this clonotype turned up a few times. V gene TRBV7-3 combines with J gene TRBJ1-2; D is perhaps TRBD1 (6 bases). The V and J ends lost 3 bases and 8 bases respectively, with 16 bases between them. Germline loops: CDR1 SGHTA, CDR2 FQGTGA. The CDR3 spans 14 residues. The CDR3 protein is CASSFPGARGGYTF. In nucleotides, the CDR3 is TGTGCCAGCAGCTTTCCGGGGGCAAGGGGAGGCTACACCTTC.

The genes are TRBV7-8 and TRBJ2-7, with D unclear. Germline CDR1 and CDR2: SGHVS and FQNEAQ. Trimming removed 0 bases from V and 0 bases from J, with 12 bases in between. The CDR3 runs to 16 residues. The CDR3 is CASSLAPWTDSYEQYF. In nucleotides, the CDR3 is TGTGCCAGCAGCTTAGCCCCATGGACGGACTCCTACGAGCAGTACTTC.

This clonotype was detected a few times. The rearrangement joins TRBV7-2 to TRBJ2-4, with 14 bases matching TRBD2. V was pared by 5 bases and J by 7 bases, with 16 bases of the junction left unmatched. The CDR3 spans 19 residues. Per germline, CDR1 SGHTA and CDR2 FQGNSA. The CDR3 sequence: CASSSSRTSGRRGLNIQYF. The DNA for the CDR3 is TGTGCCAGCAGCAGTTCCCGGACTAGCGGGAGGCGTGGGCTGAACATTCAGTACTTC.

This chain uses TRBV24-1 with TRBJ2-2, with 9 bases identical to TRBD1. The CDR3 is 17 amino acids. V shed 5 bases, J shed 1 base, and the junction held 7 bases outside the gene matches. The germline gives CDR1 KGHDR, CDR2 SFDVKD. The CDR3 loop is CATSARPGQGNTGELFF. The DNA for the CDR3 is TGTGCCACCAGTGCCCGACCGGGACAGGGGAACACCGGGGAGCTGTTTTTT.

V usage is TRBV24-1 and J usage is TRBJ1-1; D gene unclear. This CDR3 is 15 amino acids long. Trimming stripped 2 bases from V and 3 bases from J, with 12 bases between. Germline V lookup: CDR1 KGHDR, CDR2 SFDVKD. Here the CDR3 reads CATSDSASTDTEAFF. The DNA for the CDR3 is TGTGCCACCAGTGATTCGGCGTCAACTGACACTGAAGCTTTCTTT.

The chain couples TRBV24-1 to TRBJ2-2; 8 positions match TRBD2. In germline, CDR1 is KGHDR, CDR2 SFDVKD. The CDR3 contains 17 residues. The ends lost 5 bases at V and 6 bases at J; junction bases unmatched: 13. The CDR3 sequence: CATSGTPGLVPSGELFF. In nucleotides, the CDR3 is TGTGCCACCAGTGGGACCCCGGGACTAGTCCCGTCCGGGGAGCTGTTTTTT.

This clonotype occurred a few times. The CDR3 DNA follows: TGTGCCAGCAGAACGACAGGGGGGACTTACGAGCAGTACTTC. Translated, it gives CASRTTGGTYEQYF. This chain links TRBV12-3 or TRBV12-4 with TRBJ2-7; 9 positions match TRBD1. J gave up 4 bases and V 6 bases, and 7 bases lay outside the gene matches. CDR3 length equals 14 residues.

This clonotype came up a few times. V is TRBV11-3 and J is TRBJ1-1; 8 nucleotides align to TRBD1. The V gene end was trimmed by 3 bases and the J gene end by 1 base; junction bases not matched to a gene: 4. Germline V CDR1 and CDR2: SGHNT, YENEEA. This CDR3 comprises 15 residues. The CDR3, as DNA: TGTGCCAGCAGCTTGGACAGGGCCGGGAACACTGAAGCTTTCTTT. The encoded protein is CASSLDRAGNTEAFF. The variable domain in full, completed from reference TRBV11-3 and TRBJ1-1, reads EAGVVQSPRYKIIEKKQPVAFWCNPISGHNTLYWYLQNLGQGPELLIRYENEEAVDDSQLPKDRFSAERLKGVDSTLKIQPAELGDSAVYLCASSLDRAGNTEAFFGQGTRLTVV.